The clone carrying this T cell receptor beta chain appeared a few times. The antigen is not known. The sample originates from a study of graft-versus-host responses after intestinal transplantation. The wider study: Among the recipients, transplants were multivisceral, liver-intestinal, or isolated intestinal. Induction with anti-thymocyte globulin, then tacrolimus and steroids for around three years, was given to all recipients. Broader study findings: After transplant, early declines in HvG clones were associated with peak levels of circulating GvH clones. Among recipient marrow samples, GvH clones were found; some appeared first in ileum or blood.

TCRdb's copy holds only in-frame clones and misses some; the assay was immunoSEQ multiplex PCR. The data show 90,000 to 150,000 clones, about 95% seen once. CDR3 length: 15 amino acids. CDR1 and CDR2 from the germline V gene are SGDLS and YYNGEE. The V and J ends lost 0 bases and 0 bases respectively, with 8 bases between them. The chain links TRBV9 to TRBJ2-3; perhaps TRBD2 as D (5 bases). The source of this sequence is a human donor who received an intestinal transplant. Material: unstimulated CD8+ T cells sorted from spleen or lymph node cells, obtained before intestinal transplant. The CDR3 DNA is TGTGCCAGCAGCGTAGCATTAGCGAGCACAGATACGCAGTATTTT. Its translation is CASSVALASTDTQYF.